Following are 30 T cell receptor beta chains from one sample sequenced in a study of post-analysis software for immune sequencing data (dated by TCRdb to between 2015 and 2017). Their antigens are not known. Points the paper makes about the study in general: Significantly higher frequencies in patients than in controls were found for roughly five TRBV segments, including TRBV5-6, TRBV5-1 and TRBV20-1.

The library relied on PCR. Sequencing instrument: Illumina HiSeq 2500. To reduce PCR and sequencing biases, unique molecular identifiers were built into the TCR beta cDNA libraries. TCRdb itself trimmed the public reads at Q25 with fastp, ran MiXCR and retained productive beta chains. Every entry covers one CDR3 protein and lists the most common genes and DNA from its rows. This sample holds about 430,000 distinct CDR3 sequences; approximately 37% were observed only once. Of the sample, about 7.6% falls within the top ten clones. The sample taken for sequencing was blood. Source of these receptors: a girl aged 2 to 10 with multiple sclerosis.

The chain is built from TRBV20-1 and TRBJ1-1; no clear D. The CDR3 sequence is 14 residues long. Germline CDR1 and CDR2: DFQATT and SNEGSKA (reference sequence). V gave up 2 bases and J gave up 1 base, with 11 bases separating them. CDR3 loop: CSARFERENTEAFF. CDR3 DNA: TGCAGTGCTAGATTTGAGCGGGAGAACACTGAAGCTTTCTTT.

This clonotype has just a few counts. V gene TRBV10-3 combines with J gene TRBJ2-3; D is ambiguous. Looked up from germline, CDR1 is ENHRY and CDR2 is SYGVKD. V gave up 0 bases and J gave up 0 bases, with 10 bases separating them. The CDR3 is made up of 16 amino acids. CDR3 sequence (DNA): TGTGCCATCAGTGAGTCGTGGACCCCTAGCACAGATACGCAGTATTTT. It specifies CAISESWTPSTDTQYF.

In its sample, this clonotype was seen many times. The rearrangement links TRBV28 to TRBJ2-5; 8 positions agree with TRBD1. CDR1 MDHEN and CDR2 SYDVKM come from the germline V gene. The CDR3 sequence is 12 residues long. Germline trimming cut 8 bases from V and 4 bases from J; bases unmatched to any gene: 3. The CDR3 DNA sequence: TGTGCCAGCGGCGGACAGGGAGAGACCCAGTACTTC. Its protein is CASGGQGETQYF.

The genes are TRBV6-5 and TRBJ2-6, with D tentatively TRBD1 (5 bases). CDR3 length: 17 amino acids. The ends were cut back, 2 bases at V and 2 bases at J, with 13 bases in the middle. CDR1 is MNHEY, CDR2 SVGAGI, per germline. Written as DNA, the CDR3 is TGTGCCAGCAGTTACCAACAAACAGGAACTGGGGCCAACGTCCTGACTTTC. Amino acids: CASSYQQTGTGANVLTF.

The V gene is TRBV6-2 or TRBV6-3, the J gene TRBJ1-5; TRBD1 matches at 7 bases. The CDR3 runs to 17 residues. J lost 2 bases, V lost 5 bases, and 12 bases had no gene match. From germline, CDR1 is MNHEY and CDR2 SVGEGT. CDR3 region: CASSPQATGRGNQPQHF. The CDR3 nucleotides are TGTGCCAGCAGTCCGCAAGCGACAGGGCGAGGCAATCAGCCCCAGCATTTT.

This chain links TRBV20-1 with TRBJ2-3; D is uncertain. Trimming pared 0 bases from V and 0 bases from J, leaving 10 bases between. Germline V gives CDR1 DFQATT, CDR2 SNEGSKA (reference sequence). The CDR3 is made up of 15 amino acids. CDR3 loop: CSARDPETSTDTQYF. CDR3 DNA: TGCAGTGCTAGAGATCCGGAGACTAGCACAGATACGCAGTATTTT.

This clonotype was counted between two and nine times. V is TRBV7-7 and J is TRBJ2-7; 7 nucleotides line up with TRBD2. Germline V gives CDR1 SSHAT, CDR2 FNYEAQ (reference sequence). The ends lost 1 base at V and 0 bases at J; junction bases unmatched: 0. The CDR3 length is 14 residues. This CDR3 reads CASSLGEGSYEQYF. The DNA of the CDR3 is TGTGCCAGCAGCTTAGGGGAGGGCTCCTACGAGCAGTACTTC.

The chain couples TRBV7-2 to TRBJ2-4, with TRBD1 matching 12 bases. The last part of the DNA fits TRBJ2-7 better; the J call may be wrong. CDR1 SGHTA and CDR2 FQGNSA come from the germline V gene. The CDR3 is made up of 15 amino acids. As DNA, the CDR3 is TGTGCCAGCAGCGCCCGGGACAGGGGGCTATACGAGCAGTACTTC. Translation gives CASSARDRGLYEQYF.

V and J are TRBV12-3 or TRBV12-4 and TRBJ2-1; D is unclear. The CDR3 is 13 residues long. Deletions cut 7 bases from V and 6 bases from J, with 13 bases between. The CDR3 is CASTLQYGNEQFF. CDR3 sequence (DNA): TGTGCCAGCACCTTACAGTATGGCAATGAGCAGTTCTTC.

The chain has TRBV4-2 and TRBJ2-1; D might be TRBD2 (7 bases). The CDR3 runs 13 residues. V was pared by 9 bases and J by 10 bases, with 19 bases between. Germline lookup yields CDR1 LGHNA and CDR2 YNFKEQ. The CDR3 loop reads CASTPAGAYEQFF. CDR3 DNA sequence: TGTGCCAGTACCCCTGCGGGGGCCTACGAGCAGTTCTTC.

This clonotype was observed a few times. The V and J genes are TRBV18 and TRBJ2-5; D unresolved. The germline CDR1 and CDR2 sequences are KGHSH and LQKENI. Between the trimmed V and J ends, which lost 0 bases and 2 bases, there was a span of 19 bases. The CDR3 runs to 18 residues. The CDR3 reads CASSPPLVQPYLQETQYF. The CDR3 coding sequence is TGTGCCAGCTCACCACCGTTGGTCCAGCCCTATTTGCAAGAGACCCAGTACTTC. Full variable domain (rest looked up from reference TRBV18 and TRBJ2-5): NAGVMQNPRHLVRRRGQEARLRCSPMKGHSHVYWYRQLPEEGLKFMVYLQKENIIDESGMPKERFSAEFPKEGPSILRIQQVVRGDSAAYFCASSPPLVQPYLQETQYFGPGTRLLVL.

V gene TRBV28 combines with J gene TRBJ2-5; either TRBD1 or TRBD2 may fit D (5 bases each). CDR3 length equals 15 residues. Trimming removed 4 bases from V and 3 bases from J, with 15 bases in between. Germline CDR1 MDHEN, CDR2 SYDVKM. The CDR3 is CASSYGDAGKETQYF. The CDR3, as DNA: TGTGCCAGCAGTTATGGGGACGCAGGGAAAGAGACCCAGTACTTC.

This clonotype has ten or more counts. The rearrangement joins TRBV7-2 to TRBJ2-3; 9 nucleotides agree with TRBD2. From germline, CDR1 is SGHTA and CDR2 FQGNSA. This CDR3 comprises 15 residues. Trimming took 5 bases from V and 1 from J; bases not matched to a gene: 4. The CDR3: CASSPRLAGTDTQYF. CDR3 DNA sequence: TGTGCCAGCAGCCCAAGACTAGCGGGCACAGATACGCAGTATTTT.

V is TRBV20-1 and J is TRBJ2-7; D unresolved. V lost 5 bases, J lost 3 bases, and 14 bases lay in between. The CDR3 has 13 residues. Germline V gene data show CDR1 as DFQATT and CDR2 as SNEGSKA (reference sequence). Here the CDR3 DNA reads TGCAGTGCTGGCCTCCATACGGGCTACGAGCAGTACTTC. It encodes CSAGLHTGYEQYF.

This rearrangement joins TRBV5-5 to TRBJ2-5; D not certain. The CDR3 runs to 12 residues. V lost 1 base, J lost 5 bases, and 6 bases lay in between. Germline loops: CDR1 SGHKS, CDR2 YYEKEE (reference sequence). CDR3 sequence reads: CASSLNGETQYF. CDR3 DNA sequence: TGTGCCAGCAGCTTGAATGGGGAGACCCAGTACTTC.

This clonotype was seen a few times. The chain links TRBV3-1 to TRBJ2-1, with a tentative D call TRBD1 (5 bases). CDR3 length: 14 amino acids. V gave up 4 bases and J gave up 3 bases, with 10 bases separating them. Germline lookup yields CDR1 LGHDT and CDR2 YNNKEL (reference sequence). CDR3 sequence (DNA): TGTGCCAGCAGCCGATTCGACAGCTACAATGAGCAGTTCTTC. It encodes CASSRFDSYNEQFF.

The chain is built from TRBV10-3 and TRBJ2-4, with D tentatively TRBD2 (6 bases). The last part of the DNA fits TRBJ2-7 better; the J call may be wrong. The CDR3 contains 12 residues. Looked up from germline, CDR1 is ENHRY and CDR2 is SYGVKD. CDR3 coding DNA: TGTGCCGCCTCGATGGGAGGCGACGAGCAGTACTTC. Protein: CAASMGGDEQYF.

Relative to its sample, this clonotype is medium-sized. The rearrangement links TRBV20-1 to TRBJ2-7; D may correspond to TRBD1 or TRBD2 (5 bases each). Per the germline V gene, CDR1 is DFQATT and CDR2 is SNEGSKA (reference sequence). Deletions cut 6 bases from V and 2 bases from J, with 11 bases between. The CDR3 runs to 12 residues. The chain's CDR3 is CSAGDPTYEQYF. The CDR3 DNA is TGCAGTGCCGGGGACCCCACCTACGAGCAGTACTTC.

On this clonotype itself: A much larger clonotype is one base distant, so this may be a read error. The chain couples TRBV28 to TRBJ2-1; D remains ambiguous. Per the germline V gene, CDR1 is MDHEN and CDR2 is SYDVKM. Trimming left V 5 bases short and J 8 bases short, with 4 bases between. The length of the CDR3 is 10 residues. The CDR3 is CASSNDEQFF. CDR3 bases: TGTGCCAGCAGTAACGATGAGCAGTTCTTC.

This chain connects TRBV7-3 to TRBJ2-1, with D possibly being TRBD1 or TRBD2 (5 bases each). CDR3 length: 15 residues. The V end lost 3 bases, the J end lost 3 bases, and 12 bases lay between the germline ends. Germline assignment: CDR1 SGHTA and CDR2 FQGTGA. CDR3 nucleotides: TGTGCCAGCAGCTTGGGGACCCCGGACTACAATGAGCAGTTCTTC. Its protein is CASSLGTPDYNEQFF.

The rearrangement uses TRBV20-1 and TRBJ2-7; TRBD1 matches 8 bases. Gene TRBJ2-4 matches the end of the DNA better, so the J call may be wrong. The CDR3 is made up of 18 amino acids. Germline V gene lookup returns CDR1 DFQATT and CDR2 SNEGSKA (reference sequence). CDR3 amino acids: CSVREPGGVRSAKNIQYF. In DNA, the CDR3 is TGCAGTGTCAGGGAGCCAGGGGGCGTTAGGTCAGCCAAAAACATTCAGTACTTC.

The chain combines TRBV12-3 or TRBV12-4 with TRBJ2-7; 9 positions agree with TRBD1. The closer fit of TRBJ2-5 to the DNA end suggests the J call may be wrong. CDR3 length: 13 residues. Here the CDR3 reads CASSIGQGETQYF. In nucleotides, the CDR3 is TGTGCCAGCAGCATTGGACAGGGGGAGACCCAGTACTTC.

V and J are TRBV6-5 and TRBJ1-1; no firm D call. This CDR3 spans 14 amino acids. The germline V gene encodes CDR1 MNHEY and CDR2 SVGAGI. V was shortened by 0 bases and J by 1 base, with 6 bases between the two germline ends. The CDR3 loop is CASSYSPSNTEAFF. Written as DNA, the CDR3 is TGTGCCAGCAGTTACTCCCCCTCGAACACTGAAGCTTTCTTT.

The chain carries TRBV20-1 and TRBJ2-7; TRBD2 is a possible D gene (5 bases). The ends were cut back, 5 bases at V and 5 bases at J, with 19 bases in the middle. The CDR3 extends over 14 amino acids. Per germline, CDR1 DFQATT and CDR2 SNEGSKA (reference sequence). The CDR3 DNA follows: TGCAGTGCTCCCAGAAATGACTATCCCAACGAGCAGTACTTC. Protein: CSAPRNDYPNEQYF.

V is TRBV14 and J is TRBJ1-1; 7 nucleotides match TRBD1. Germline V lookup: CDR1 SGHDN, CDR2 FVKESK. The CDR3 has 15 amino acids. V lost 4 bases and J lost 4; bases outside the gene matches: 9. The DNA for the CDR3 is TGTGCCAGCAGCCGAGACAGGGCTAGGGGCACTGAAGCTTTCTTT. Amino acid sequence: CASSRDRARGTEAFF.

This rearrangement joins TRBV12-3 or TRBV12-4 to TRBJ1-5; no clear D gene. The length of the CDR3 is 16 residues. The V end lost 4 bases, the J end lost 5 bases, and 18 bases lay between the germline ends. CDR3 in amino acids: CASSSLGLEVDQPQHF. For the CDR3, the DNA is TGTGCCAGCAGTTCCTTGGGCCTGGAGGTGGATCAGCCCCAGCATTTT.

This clonotype has more than one count but fewer than ten. The chain couples TRBV12-3 or TRBV12-4 to TRBJ2-1, with TRBD2 as a possible D gene (7 bases). CDR3 length equals 16 residues. V was cut by 0 bases and J by 8 bases, with 17 bases left in between. CDR3 amino acids: CASSLASGGLRDEQFF. CDR3 DNA: TGTGCCAGCAGTTTAGCGTCCGGGGGGCTGAGGGATGAGCAGTTCTTC.

This clonotype came up a few times. The gene calls are TRBV15 and TRBJ2-7; D perhaps matches TRBD2 (5 bases). The germline gives CDR1 LNHNV, CDR2 YYDKDF (reference sequence). The ends were cut back, 5 bases at V and 0 bases at J, with 11 bases in the middle. This CDR3 comprises 14 residues. In DNA, the CDR3 is TGTGCCACCAGCCCCCGGGGAGACTCCTACGAGCAGTACTTC. As protein: CATSPRGDSYEQYF.

This clonotype was detected ten times or more. The V gene is TRBV29-1, the J gene TRBJ2-5; D gene ambiguous. V lost 4 bases and J lost 5, with 8 bases in between. This CDR3 contains 11 residues. Germline loops: CDR1 SQVTM, CDR2 ANQGSEA. CDR3 in amino acids: CSVALSETQYF. CDR3 DNA sequence: TGCAGCGTTGCTCTCTCCGAGACCCAGTACTTC. Supplemented by reference TRBV29-1 and TRBJ2-5, the full variable domain reads SAVISQKPSRDICQRGTSLTIQCQVDSQVTMMFWYRQQPGQSLTLIATANQGSEATYESGFVIDKFPISRPNLTFSTLTVSNMSPEDSSIYLCSVALSETQYFGPGTRLLVL.

This clonotype was found a few times. This sequence joins TRBV4-3 and TRBJ2-6; 8 nucleotides align to TRBD1. The CDR3 extends over 19 amino acids. J lost 3 bases, V lost 6 bases, and 16 bases had no gene match. Germline loops: CDR1 LGHNA, CDR2 YSLEER. CDR3 sequence: CASSQHPGQDLFGANVLTF. CDR3 in DNA: TGCGCCAGCAGTCAGCATCCGGGACAGGACCTTTTTGGGGCCAACGTCCTGACTTTC.